This TCR beta chain was profiled in a study of T cells in Graves' hyperthyroidism and ophthalmopathy. Study outcomes and limitations: The model foresaw ophthalmopathy a median about 6.1 months prior to onset. Ophthalmopathy could be told apart from stable hyperthyroidism with a 13 V-J model. Blood also showed most of the thyroid clonotypes that were expanded above 0.001.

Details on this clonotype: Its antigen is as yet unknown. The junction shows a germline mismatch at one end, possibly a read error.

CDR1 is SEHNR and CDR2 is FQNEAQ in the germline V gene (reference sequence). The CDR3 sequence is 12 residues long. TCR beta CDR3 regions were amplified from RNA transcripts. TCR CDR3 underwent first-round RT-PCR with the HTBI primer set. TCRdb itself ran the multiplex PCR reads through MiXCR, one entry per CDR3 protein. The sample consists of 490,000 or so distinct CDR3 sequences, over 35% of them appearing once. The sequenced sample consisted of peripheral blood or thyroid tissue (not recorded which). This TCR derives from an adult woman with Graves' disease, either hyperthyroidism or ophthalmopathy (not recorded which). The chain combines TRBV7-9 with TRBJ1-6, with D perhaps TRBD1 (5 bases). The CDR3 reads CAISSQGSPLHF. The DNA for the CDR3 is TGTGCCATCAGCTCCCAGGGTTCACCCCTCCACTTT.